The clone carrying this TCR beta chain occurred once. The data are from a study of blood T cell repertoires in COVID-19. Trimming at V came to 0 bases and at J to 2 bases, leaving 2 bases not matched to a gene. Per the germline V gene, CDR1 is SGHNT and CDR2 is YYREEE (reference sequence). The CDR3 is made up of 15 amino acids. Assay used: immunoSEQ multiplex PCR; TCRdb lists only in-frame clones, some missing. In the table there are 81,000 or so clones, more than 75% of which are singletons. The chain links TRBV5-4 to TRBJ1-2, with 9 bases fitting TRBD1. The TCR originated in a man in his forties or fifties with active COVID-19. Sample: peripheral blood. The CDR3 loop reads CASSLDRGRNYGYTF. CDR3 DNA: TGTGCCAGCAGCTTGGACAGGGGGCGAAACTATGGCTACACCTTC.